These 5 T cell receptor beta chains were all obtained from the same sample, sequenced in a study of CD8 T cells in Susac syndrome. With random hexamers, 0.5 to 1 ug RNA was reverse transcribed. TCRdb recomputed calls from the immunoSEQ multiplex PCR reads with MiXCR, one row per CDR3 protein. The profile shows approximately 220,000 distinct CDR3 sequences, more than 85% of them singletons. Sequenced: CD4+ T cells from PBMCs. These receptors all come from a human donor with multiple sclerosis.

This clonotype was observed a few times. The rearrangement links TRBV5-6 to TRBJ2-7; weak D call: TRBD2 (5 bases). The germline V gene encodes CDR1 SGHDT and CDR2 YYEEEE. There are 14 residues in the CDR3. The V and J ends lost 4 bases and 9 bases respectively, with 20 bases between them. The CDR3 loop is CASSPGLLDGRQYV. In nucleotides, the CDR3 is TGTGCCAGCAGCCCCGGACTCCTCGACGGTAGGCAGTACGTC.

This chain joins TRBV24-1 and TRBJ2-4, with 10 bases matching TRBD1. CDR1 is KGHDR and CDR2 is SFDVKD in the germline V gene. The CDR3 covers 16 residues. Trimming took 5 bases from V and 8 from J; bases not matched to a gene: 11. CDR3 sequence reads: CATSAGTGDFGDIQYF. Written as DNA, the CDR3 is TGTGCCACCAGTGCCGGGACAGGGGATTTCGGAGACATTCAGTACTTC.

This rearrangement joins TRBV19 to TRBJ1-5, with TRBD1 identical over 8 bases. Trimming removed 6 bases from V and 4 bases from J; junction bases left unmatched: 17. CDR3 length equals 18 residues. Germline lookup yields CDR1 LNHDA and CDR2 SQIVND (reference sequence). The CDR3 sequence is CASSRIADRGLRNQPQHF. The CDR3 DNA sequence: TGTGCCAGTAGCCGGATCGCCGACAGGGGCTTGCGGAATCAGCCCCAGCATTTT.

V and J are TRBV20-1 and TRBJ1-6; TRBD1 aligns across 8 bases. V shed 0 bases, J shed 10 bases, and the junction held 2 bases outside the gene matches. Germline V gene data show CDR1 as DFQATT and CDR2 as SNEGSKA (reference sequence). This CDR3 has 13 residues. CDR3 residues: CSARETGESPLHF. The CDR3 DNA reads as TGCAGTGCTAGAGAGACAGGGGAGTCACCCCTCCACTTT.

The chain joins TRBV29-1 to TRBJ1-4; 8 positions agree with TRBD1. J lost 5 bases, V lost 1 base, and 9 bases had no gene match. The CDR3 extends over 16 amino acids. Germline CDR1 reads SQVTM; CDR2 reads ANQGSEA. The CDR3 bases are TGCAGCGTTGAAGGCACAGCACGGACAGGGAATGAAAAACTGTTTTTT. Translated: CSVEGTARTGNEKLFF.